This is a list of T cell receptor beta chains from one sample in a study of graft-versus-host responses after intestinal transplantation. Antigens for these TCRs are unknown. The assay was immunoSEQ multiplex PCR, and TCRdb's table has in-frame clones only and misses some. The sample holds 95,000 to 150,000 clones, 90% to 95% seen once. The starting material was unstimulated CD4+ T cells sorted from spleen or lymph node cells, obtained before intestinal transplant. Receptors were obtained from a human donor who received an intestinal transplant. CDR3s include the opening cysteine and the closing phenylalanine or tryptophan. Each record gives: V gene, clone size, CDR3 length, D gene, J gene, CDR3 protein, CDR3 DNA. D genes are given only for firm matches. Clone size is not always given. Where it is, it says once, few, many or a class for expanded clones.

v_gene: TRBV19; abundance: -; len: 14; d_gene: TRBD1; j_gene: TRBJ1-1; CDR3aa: CASNPTGVLTEAFF; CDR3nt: TGTGCCAGTAACCCGACAGGGGTCCTCACTGAAGCTTTCTTT
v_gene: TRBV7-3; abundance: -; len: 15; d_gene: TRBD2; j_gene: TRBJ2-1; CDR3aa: CASTASGGRYNEQFF; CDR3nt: TGTGCCAGCACCGCTAGCGGGGGCCGATACAATGAGCAGTTCTTC
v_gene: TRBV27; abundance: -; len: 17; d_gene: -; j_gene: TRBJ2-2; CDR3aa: CASSLSFNAGMRGELFF; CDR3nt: TGTGCCAGCAGTTTATCATTTAACGCAGGGATGCGCGGGGAGCTGTTTTTT
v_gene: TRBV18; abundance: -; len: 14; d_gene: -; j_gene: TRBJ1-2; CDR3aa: CASSPFTERYGYTF; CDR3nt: TGTGCCAGCTCACCTTTCACAGAGCGGTATGGCTACACCTTC
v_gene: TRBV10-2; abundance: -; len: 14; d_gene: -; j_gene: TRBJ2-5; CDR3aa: CASRHPGPQETQYF; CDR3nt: TGCGCCAGCAGACATCCGGGACCCCAAGAGACCCAGTACTTC
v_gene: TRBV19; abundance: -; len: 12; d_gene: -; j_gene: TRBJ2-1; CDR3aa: CASSPRPNEQFF; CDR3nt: TGTGCCAGTAGTCCCCGACCCAATGAGCAGTTCTTC
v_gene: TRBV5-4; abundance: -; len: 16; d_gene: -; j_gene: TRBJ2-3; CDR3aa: CASSLKAGLLTDTQYF; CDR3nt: TGTGCCAGCAGCTTGAAGGCGGGGCTCCTCACAGATACGCAGTATTTT
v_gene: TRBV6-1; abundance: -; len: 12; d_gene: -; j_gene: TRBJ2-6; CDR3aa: CASSAVANVLTF; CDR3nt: TGTGCCAGCAGTGCGGTGGCCAACGTCCTGACTTTC
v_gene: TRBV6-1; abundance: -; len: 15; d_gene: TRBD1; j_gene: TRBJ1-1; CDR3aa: CASKADRGRLTEASF; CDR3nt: TGTGCCAGCAAGGCGGACAGGGGTCGGTTGACTGAAGCTTCCTTT
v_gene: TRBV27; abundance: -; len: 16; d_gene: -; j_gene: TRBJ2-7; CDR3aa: CASSLSIGQGFYEQYF; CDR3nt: TGTGCCAGCAGTTTATCGATAGGGCAGGGATTCTACGAGCAGTACTTC
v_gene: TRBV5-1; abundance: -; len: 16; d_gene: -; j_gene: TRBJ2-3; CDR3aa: CASSLAGSARTDTQYF; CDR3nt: TGCGCCAGCAGCTTGGCGGGGTCTGCGAGGACAGATACGCAGTATTTT
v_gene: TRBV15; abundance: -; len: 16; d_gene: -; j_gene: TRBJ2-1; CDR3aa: CATSRVQGLPYNEQFF; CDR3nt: TGTGCCACCAGCAGGGTACAGGGTTTACCCTACAATGAGCAGTTCTTC
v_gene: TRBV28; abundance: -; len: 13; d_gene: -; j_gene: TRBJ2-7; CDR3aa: CASSQTPTYEQYF; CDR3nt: TGTGCCAGCAGTCAAACACCGACCTACGAGCAGTACTTC
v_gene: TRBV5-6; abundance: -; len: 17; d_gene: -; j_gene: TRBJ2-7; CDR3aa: CASRRTLPRRRNYEQYF; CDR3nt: TGTGCCAGCAGGAGGACACTACCGCGGCGGCGGAACTACGAGCAGTACTTC
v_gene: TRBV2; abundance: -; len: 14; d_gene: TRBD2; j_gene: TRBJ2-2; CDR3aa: CASSPRLAAGELFF; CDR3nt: TGTGCCAGCAGTCCCAGACTAGCGGCCGGGGAGCTGTTTTTT
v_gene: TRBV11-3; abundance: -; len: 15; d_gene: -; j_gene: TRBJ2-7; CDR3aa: CASSLVTRSSYEQYF; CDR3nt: TGTGCCAGCAGCTTAGTGACTCGAAGCTCCTACGAGCAGTACTTC
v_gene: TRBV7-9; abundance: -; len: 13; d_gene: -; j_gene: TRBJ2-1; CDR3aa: CASSLGLGNEQFF; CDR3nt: TGTGCCAGCAGCTTAGGATTGGGAAATGAGCAGTTCTTC
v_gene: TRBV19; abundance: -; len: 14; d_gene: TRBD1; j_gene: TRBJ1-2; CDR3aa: CASSPNRGNYGYTF; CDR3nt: TGTGCCAGTAGTCCTAACAGGGGAAACTATGGCTACACCTTC
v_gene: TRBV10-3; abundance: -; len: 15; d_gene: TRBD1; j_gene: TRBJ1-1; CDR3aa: CAIRDPGQSNTEAFF; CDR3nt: TGTGCCATCAGAGATCCGGGACAGTCGAACACTGAAGCTTTCTTT
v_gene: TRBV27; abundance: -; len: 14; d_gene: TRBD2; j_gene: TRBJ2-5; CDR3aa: CASSLSGLEETQYF; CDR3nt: TGTGCCAGCAGTTTATCGGGACTAGAAGAGACCCAGTACTTC
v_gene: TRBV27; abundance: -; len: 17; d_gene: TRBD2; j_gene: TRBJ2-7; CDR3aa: CASSFWRTSGSLGEQYF; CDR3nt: TGTGCCAGCAGTTTTTGGAGGACTAGCGGGAGCCTGGGAGAGCAGTACTTC
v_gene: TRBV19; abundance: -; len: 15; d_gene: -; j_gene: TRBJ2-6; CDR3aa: CASTPGHFGANVLTF; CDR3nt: TGTGCCAGTACCCCGGGCCATTTTGGGGCCAACGTCCTGACTTTC
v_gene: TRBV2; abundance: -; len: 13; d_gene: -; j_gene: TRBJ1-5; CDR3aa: CASSELLSQPQHF; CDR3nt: TGTGCCAGCAGTGAACTATTGAGTCAGCCCCAGCATTTT
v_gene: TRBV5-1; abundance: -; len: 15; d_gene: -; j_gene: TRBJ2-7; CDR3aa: CASSRDIGVPYEQYF; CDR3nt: TGCGCCAGCAGCCGGGACATAGGGGTCCCCTACGAGCAGTACTTC
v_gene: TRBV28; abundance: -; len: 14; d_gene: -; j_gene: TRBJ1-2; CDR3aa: CASSGTLANYGYTF; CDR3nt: TGTGCCAGCAGCGGGACTTTAGCTAACTATGGCTACACCTTC
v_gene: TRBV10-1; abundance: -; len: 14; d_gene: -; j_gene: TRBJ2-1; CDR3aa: CASSQDSSYNEQFF; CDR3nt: TGCGCCAGCAGTCAAGACAGCTCCTACAATGAACAGTTCTTC
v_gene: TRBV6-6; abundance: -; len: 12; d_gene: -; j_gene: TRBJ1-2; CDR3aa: CASRDGSYGYTF; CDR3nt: TGTGCCAGCAGGGACGGATCCTATGGCTACACCTTC
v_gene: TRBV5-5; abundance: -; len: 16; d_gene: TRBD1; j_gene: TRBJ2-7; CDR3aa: CASSLRATGTYDEQYF; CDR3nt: TGTGCCAGCAGCTTGCGGGCGACAGGGACCTACGACGAGCAGTACTTC
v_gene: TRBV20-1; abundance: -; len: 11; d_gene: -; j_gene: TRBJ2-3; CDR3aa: CSPAERDTQYF; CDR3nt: TGCAGTCCCGCGGAAAGAGATACGCAGTATTTT
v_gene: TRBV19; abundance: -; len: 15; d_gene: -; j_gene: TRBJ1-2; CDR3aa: CASSLLSEPWHGYTF; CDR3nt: TGTGCCAGTAGTCTGCTCTCGGAACCATGGCATGGCTACACCTTC
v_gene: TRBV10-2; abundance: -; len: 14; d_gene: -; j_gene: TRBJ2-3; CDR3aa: CASIRIQGEGTQYF; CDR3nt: TGCGCCAGCATTCGTATACAGGGAGAAGGTACGCAGTATTTT
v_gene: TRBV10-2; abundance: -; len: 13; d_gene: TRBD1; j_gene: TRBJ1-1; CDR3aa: CASSLTGRTEAFF; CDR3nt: TGCGCCAGCAGCCTGACAGGGAGGACTGAAGCTTTCTTT
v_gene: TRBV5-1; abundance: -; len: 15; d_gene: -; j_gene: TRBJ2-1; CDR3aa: CASSLGLDSYNEQFF; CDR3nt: TGCGCCAGCAGCTTAGGACTGGACTCCTACAATGAGCAGTTCTTC
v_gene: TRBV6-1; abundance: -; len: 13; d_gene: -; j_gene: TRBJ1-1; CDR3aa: CASSVTRVTEAFF; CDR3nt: TGTGCCAGCAGCGTGACCCGGGTCACTGAAGCTTTCTTT
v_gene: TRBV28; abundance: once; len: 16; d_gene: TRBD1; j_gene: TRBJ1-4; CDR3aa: CASSLTGPTTNEKLFF; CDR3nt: TGTGCCAGCAGTTTGACAGGGCCGACAACTAATGAAAAACTGTTTTTT
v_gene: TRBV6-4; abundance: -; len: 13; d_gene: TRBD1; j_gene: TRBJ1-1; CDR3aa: CASSKDRGTEAFF; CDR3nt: TGTGCCAGCAGTAAAGACAGGGGGACTGAAGCTTTCTTT
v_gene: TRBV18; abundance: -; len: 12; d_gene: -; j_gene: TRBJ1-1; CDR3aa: CASHVMNTEAFF; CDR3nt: TGTGCCAGCCACGTGATGAACACTGAAGCTTTCTTT
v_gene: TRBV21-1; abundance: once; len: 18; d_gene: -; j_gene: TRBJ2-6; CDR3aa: CASSKGGTASSGANVLTF; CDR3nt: TGTGCCAGCAGCAAAGGGGGGACCGCTAGCTCTGGGGCCAACGTCCTGACTTTC
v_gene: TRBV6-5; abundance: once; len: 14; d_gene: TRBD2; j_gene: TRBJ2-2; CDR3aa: CASRGTSGTGELFF; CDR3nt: TGTGCCAGCAGGGGGACTAGCGGGACCGGGGAGCTGTTTTTT
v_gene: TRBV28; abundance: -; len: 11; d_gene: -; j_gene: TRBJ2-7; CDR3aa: CASSFGLEQYF; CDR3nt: TGTGCCAGCAGTTTCGGACTCGAGCAGTACTTC
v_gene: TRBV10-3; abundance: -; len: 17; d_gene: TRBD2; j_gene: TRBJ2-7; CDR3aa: CAIRVGQAGTPSYEQYF; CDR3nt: TGTGCCATCCGGGTCGGGCAAGCGGGGACCCCCTCCTACGAGCAGTACTTC
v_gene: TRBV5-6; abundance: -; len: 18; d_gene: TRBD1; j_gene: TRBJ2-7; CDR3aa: CASSPPELRDSSTYEQYF; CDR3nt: TGTGCCAGCAGCCCCCCCGAACTCCGGGACAGTTCAACCTACGAGCAGTACTTC